This is a list of T cell receptor beta chains from one sample in a study of regulatory T cells in long-lasting Graves disease. MiXCR, run by TCRdb on the multiplex PCR reads, gives a single entry per CDR3 protein. The profile shows 400,000 to 600,000 distinct CDR3 sequences, around a fifth of them singletons. Here the sequenced sample was peripheral blood mononuclear cells (PBMCs), taken when the disease was refractory, from a patient treated with antithyroid drugs. These receptors were taken from a female donor with Graves disease. CDR3s include the opening cysteine and the closing phenylalanine or tryptophan. A D gene is named only where the DNA matches it firmly. A row's size may be missing; if present it is once, few, many or a size class.

NA TRBJ2-5 few TRBV11-2 CASSQMRQGYQETQYF TGTGCCAGCAGCCAAATGAGGCAGGGGTACCAAGAGACCCAGTACTTC
NA TRBJ2-5 NA TRBV3-1 CASSHAFAGNTVTQYF TGTGCCAGCAGCCATGCATTCGCCGGCAACACGGTGACCCAGTACTTC
NA TRBJ2-4 NA TRBV3-2 CASSQATPAGGLAKNIQYF TGTGCCAGCAGCCAAGCAACCCCAGCAGGGGGACTAGCCAAAAACATTCAGTACTTC
NA TRBJ2-3 few TRBV5-1 CASSLLGVEDTQYF TGCGCCAGCAGCCTGTTGGGGGTGGAAGATACGCAGTATTTT
NA TRBJ1-1 few TRBV6-5 CASSYGLKNTEAFF TGTGCCAGCAGTTACGGACTCAAGAACACTGAAGCTTTCTTT
TRBD2 TRBJ2-5 many TRBV24-1 CATSEGTSGFQETQYF TGTGCCACCAGTGAGGGGACTAGCGGGTTTCAAGAGACCCAGTACTTC
NA TRBJ1-1 NA TRBV7-9 CASSLAGVVTEAFF TGTGCCAGCAGCTTAGCGGGGGTCGTCACTGAAGCTTTCTTT
NA TRBJ2-2 few TRBV12-3/TRBV12-4 CASSAIMNTGELFF TGTGCCAGCAGTGCTATCATGAACACCGGGGAGCTGTTTTTT
TRBD1 TRBJ1-1 NA TRBV10-3 CAISGRQGGTEAFF TGTGCCATCAGTGGTCGACAGGGTGGGACTGAAGCTTTCTTT
NA TRBJ2-5 many TRBV10-2 CASSESQGETQYF TGCGCCAGCAGTGAGTCGCAGGGGGAGACCCAGTACTTC
NA TRBJ2-2 many TRBV6-5 CASSYGISGELFF TGTGCCAGCAGTTACGGGATTTCCGGGGAGCTGTTTTTT
TRBD2 TRBJ2-7 many TRBV20-1 CSVPGPAGGDEQYF TGCAGTGTTCCGGGGCCAGCGGGAGGGGACGAGCAGTACTTC
NA TRBJ1-5 once TRBV30 CAWSVPTASNQPQHF TGTGCCTGGAGTGTACCCACTGCAAGCAATCAGCCCCAGCATTTT
TRBD1 TRBJ2-4 many TRBV11-2 CASSSGTGRNIQYF TGTGCCAGCAGCTCCGGGACAGGGAGGAACATTCAGTACTTC
NA TRBJ2-5 once TRBV29-1 CSVAGTSQETQYF TGCAGCGTCGCCGGGACGTCACAAGAGACCCAGTACTTC
TRBD1 TRBJ1-1 NA TRBV3-1 CASSKTGTGNTEAFF TGTGCCAGCAGCAAAACCGGGACAGGGAACACTGAAGCTTTCTTT
TRBD2 TRBJ2-7 many TRBV6-5 CASSYSPKTSGRGYEQYF TGTGCCAGCAGTTACTCGCCCAAGACTAGCGGGAGAGGCTACGAGCAGTACTTC
NA TRBJ1-5 few TRBV7-9 CASSSSGGRGNQPQHF TGTGCCAGCAGCTCTAGTGGGGGGCGCGGCAATCAGCCCCAGCATTTT